This T cell receptor beta chain appears in the sequencing data of a study of blood T cells in healthy people across ages. Findings of the study overall: Estimates of diversity drawn from one million T cells were considered underestimates.

In regard to this clonotype: The antigen is not known.

The CDR3 length is 14 residues. CDR1 GTSNPN and CDR2 SVGIG come from the germline V gene (reference sequence). Trimming cost V 1 base and J 9 bases, with 13 bases left between them. A second PCR of about 6 to 11 cycles used a sample-barcoded 5' primer and a J-beta primer mix. Any given sample supplied a minimum of 2.5 million CDR3-containing paired-end reads. MiXCR, applied by TCRdb to the 5' RACE reads, yields one record per CDR3 protein. The table records some 920,000 distinct CDR3 sequences, 51% of them present only once. The V gene is TRBV30, the J gene TRBJ2-6; a possible D gene is TRBD2 (6 bases). The specimen was blood. This sequence was found in an older woman in good health. The CDR3 here is CAWSGGREDNVLTF. The CDR3 DNA sequence: TGTGCCTGGAGTGGAGGCAGGGAGGACAACGTCCTGACTTTC.